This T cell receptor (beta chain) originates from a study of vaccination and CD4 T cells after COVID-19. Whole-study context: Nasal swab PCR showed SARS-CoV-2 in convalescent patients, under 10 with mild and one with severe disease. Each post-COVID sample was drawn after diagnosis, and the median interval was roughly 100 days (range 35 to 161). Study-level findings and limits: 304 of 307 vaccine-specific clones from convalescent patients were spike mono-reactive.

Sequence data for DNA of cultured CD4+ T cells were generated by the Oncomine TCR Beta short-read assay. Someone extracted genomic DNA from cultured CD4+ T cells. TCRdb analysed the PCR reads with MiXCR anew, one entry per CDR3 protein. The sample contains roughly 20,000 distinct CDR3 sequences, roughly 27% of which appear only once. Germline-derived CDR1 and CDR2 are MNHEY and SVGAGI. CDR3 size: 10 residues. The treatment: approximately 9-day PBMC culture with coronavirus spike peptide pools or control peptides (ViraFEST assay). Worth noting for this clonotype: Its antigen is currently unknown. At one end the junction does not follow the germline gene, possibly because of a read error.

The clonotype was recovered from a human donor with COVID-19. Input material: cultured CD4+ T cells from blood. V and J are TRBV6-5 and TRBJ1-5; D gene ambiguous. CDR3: CASSLDLGYF. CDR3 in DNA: TGTGCCAGCAGTTTGGACTTGGGGTATTTT.